This is a list of T cell receptor beta chains from one sample in a study of technical replicates of blood from a handful of donors. Only in-frame clones appear in the TCRdb table, and some are missing; sequencing was by immunoSEQ multiplex PCR. The sample includes about 74,000 clones, about 81% of them seen just once. The sample taken for sequencing was PBMCs. The receptors here all came from a human donor in good health. Some clones in this sample may be carry-over from other donors' samples. Each CDR3 is given with its conserved first and last residue. The D gene is left open where the match is weak. Clone size is stated in some rows and not others, as once, few, many or a class when expanded.

d_call: TRBD2; clone_size: -; j_call: TRBJ2-7; v_call: TRBV30; cdr3_aa: CAWTPGGPVSYEQYF; cdr3_nt: TGTGCCTGGACCCCGGGAGGCCCTGTCTCCTACGAGCAGTACTTC
d_call: TRBD2; clone_size: -; j_call: TRBJ2-1; v_call: TRBV19; cdr3_aa: CASSSLAGGRDEQFF; cdr3_nt: TGTGCCAGTAGCTCACTAGCGGGAGGCCGGGATGAGCAGTTCTTC
d_call: -; clone_size: -; j_call: TRBJ1-1; v_call: TRBV18; cdr3_aa: CASSPLGVNTEAFF; cdr3_nt: TGTGCCAGCTCACCCCTAGGGGTGAACACTGAAGCTTTCTTT
d_call: -; clone_size: once; j_call: TRBJ1-2; v_call: TRBV5-4; cdr3_aa: CASSFTKGDGYTF; cdr3_nt: TGTGCCAGCAGCTTCACAAAAGGAGATGGCTACACCTTC
d_call: TRBD2; clone_size: -; j_call: TRBJ2-1; v_call: TRBV4-2; cdr3_aa: CASSQDSTSVFGNEQFF; cdr3_nt: TGTGCCAGCAGCCAAGATTCGACTAGCGTTTTTGGAAATGAGCAGTTCTTC
d_call: -; clone_size: -; j_call: TRBJ1-4; v_call: TRBV4-3; cdr3_aa: CASSQEVAGGNEKLFF; cdr3_nt: TGCGCCAGCAGCCAAGAGGTCGCGGGAGGTAATGAAAAACTGTTTTTT
d_call: -; clone_size: once; j_call: TRBJ2-5; v_call: TRBV29-1; cdr3_aa: CSGQESQETQYF; cdr3_nt: TGCAGCGGACAGGAGTCTCAAGAGACCCAGTACTTC
d_call: -; clone_size: -; j_call: TRBJ2-3; v_call: TRBV6-5; cdr3_aa: CASSSRGITDTQYF; cdr3_nt: TGTGCCAGCAGTTCCCGGGGGATTACAGATACGCAGTATTTT
d_call: TRBD1; clone_size: -; j_call: TRBJ2-1; v_call: TRBV15; cdr3_aa: CATSKQGYNEQFF; cdr3_nt: TGTGCCACCAGCAAACAGGGGTACAATGAGCAGTTCTTC
d_call: -; clone_size: medium-sized; j_call: TRBJ2-3; v_call: TRBV6-5; cdr3_aa: CASSRTRTADTQYF; cdr3_nt: TGTGCCAGCAGCCGCACTAGGACGGCAGATACGCAGTATTTT
d_call: TRBD1; clone_size: -; j_call: TRBJ2-5; v_call: TRBV6-5; cdr3_aa: CASSYSGRGLRETQYF; cdr3_nt: TGTGCCAGCAGTTACTCTGGCAGGGGGCTACGAGAGACCCAGTACTTC
d_call: -; clone_size: few; j_call: TRBJ2-3; v_call: TRBV29-1; cdr3_aa: CTTNREDTQYF; cdr3_nt: TGCACCACCAATCGGGAAGATACGCAGTATTTT
d_call: TRBD1; clone_size: -; j_call: TRBJ2-4; v_call: TRBV5-8; cdr3_aa: CASSFRDRLLDIQYF; cdr3_nt: TGTGCCAGCAGTTTCCGGGACAGACTATTGGACATTCAGTACTTC
d_call: TRBD2; clone_size: few; j_call: TRBJ2-4; v_call: TRBV7-8; cdr3_aa: CASSPGRGSAKNIQYF; cdr3_nt: TGTGCCAGCTCCCCGGGGAGGGGTTCGGCCAAAAACATTCAGTACTTC
d_call: -; clone_size: few; j_call: TRBJ1-5; v_call: TRBV6-1; cdr3_aa: CASSDNSNQPQHF; cdr3_nt: TGTGCCAGCAGTGATAATAGCAATCAGCCCCAGCATTTT
d_call: TRBD1; clone_size: -; j_call: TRBJ1-2; v_call: TRBV7-2; cdr3_aa: CASSLYPGGISGYTF; cdr3_nt: TGTGCCAGCAGCTTATATCCAGGGGGCATATCTGGCTACACCTTC
d_call: -; clone_size: -; j_call: TRBJ1-4; v_call: TRBV14; cdr3_aa: CASSQDAGPGEKLFF; cdr3_nt: TGTGCCAGCAGCCAAGATGCAGGGCCTGGTGAAAAACTGTTTTTT
d_call: TRBD2; clone_size: once; j_call: TRBJ2-1; v_call: TRBV7-9; cdr3_aa: CASSQTSGEQFF; cdr3_nt: TGTGCCAGCAGCCAGACTAGCGGTGAGCAGTTCTTC
d_call: -; clone_size: -; j_call: TRBJ2-3; v_call: TRBV11-2; cdr3_aa: CASSSLFASTDTQYF; cdr3_nt: TGTGCCAGCAGCTCGCTATTCGCCAGCACAGATACGCAGTATTTT
d_call: -; clone_size: -; j_call: TRBJ2-7; v_call: TRBV19; cdr3_aa: CASSKDSSYEQYF; cdr3_nt: TGTGCCAGTAGTAAAGACAGCTCCTACGAGCAGTACTTC
d_call: TRBD1; clone_size: -; j_call: TRBJ1-1; v_call: TRBV10-3; cdr3_aa: CAIKTGNRNTEAFF; cdr3_nt: TGTGCCATCAAGACAGGGAATCGGAACACTGAAGCTTTCTTT
d_call: -; clone_size: -; j_call: TRBJ1-3; v_call: TRBV18; cdr3_aa: CASSPVGRDGNTIYF; cdr3_nt: TGTGCCAGCTCCCCCGTCGGCAGGGATGGAAACACCATATATTTT
d_call: -; clone_size: -; j_call: TRBJ1-4; v_call: TRBV28; cdr3_aa: CASRIGGADEKLFF; cdr3_nt: TGTGCCAGCAGAATTGGGGGCGCAGACGAAAAACTGTTTTTT
d_call: -; clone_size: -; j_call: TRBJ2-1; v_call: TRBV7-3; cdr3_aa: CASSLVPGSYNEQFF; cdr3_nt: TGTGCCAGCAGCTTAGTCCCCGGCTCCTACAATGAGCAGTTCTTC
d_call: TRBD1; clone_size: -; j_call: TRBJ1-2; v_call: TRBV19; cdr3_aa: CASSLGQTYGYTF; cdr3_nt: TGTGCCAGTAGTCTGGGACAGACCTATGGCTACACCTTC
d_call: -; clone_size: once; j_call: TRBJ1-2; v_call: TRBV9; cdr3_aa: CASSVVAEANYGYTF; cdr3_nt: TGTGCCAGCAGCGTAGTGGCCGAGGCCAACTATGGCTACACCTTC
d_call: -; clone_size: -; j_call: TRBJ2-7; v_call: TRBV30; cdr3_aa: CAWSEAGSYEQYF; cdr3_nt: TGTGCCTGGAGTGAAGCGGGTTCATACGAGCAGTACTTC
d_call: -; clone_size: -; j_call: TRBJ1-6; v_call: TRBV30; cdr3_aa: CAWTQQVLSPLHF; cdr3_nt: TGTGCCTGGACCCAGCAGGTCCTATCACCCCTCCACTTT
d_call: -; clone_size: once; j_call: TRBJ2-5; v_call: TRBV5-1; cdr3_aa: CASSLAGETQYF; cdr3_nt: TGCGCCAGCAGCTTGGCCGGGGAGACCCAGTACTTC
d_call: TRBD2; clone_size: -; j_call: TRBJ2-1; v_call: TRBV4-1; cdr3_aa: CASSQVLAGGRQFF; cdr3_nt: TGCGCCAGCAGCCAAGTTCTAGCGGGAGGGCGACAGTTCTTC
d_call: -; clone_size: -; j_call: TRBJ2-7; v_call: TRBV9; cdr3_aa: CASSVGIFGSEQYF; cdr3_nt: TGTGCCAGCAGCGTAGGGATTTTCGGGAGCGAGCAGTACTTC
d_call: -; clone_size: -; j_call: TRBJ2-1; v_call: TRBV18; cdr3_aa: CASSPGSSSYNEQFF; cdr3_nt: TGTGCCAGCTCACCGGGGAGTTCCTCATACAATGAGCAGTTCTTC
d_call: TRBD1; clone_size: -; j_call: TRBJ1-6; v_call: TRBV30; cdr3_aa: CAATGAYNSPLHF; cdr3_nt: TGTGCCGCCACAGGGGCTTATAATTCACCCCTCCACTTT
d_call: -; clone_size: -; j_call: TRBJ2-7; v_call: TRBV2; cdr3_aa: CASEGTNYEQYF; cdr3_nt: TGTGCCAGTGAAGGGACAAACTACGAGCAGTACTTC
d_call: -; clone_size: -; j_call: TRBJ2-7; v_call: TRBV10-2; cdr3_aa: CASSRSDTSYEQYF; cdr3_nt: TGCGCCAGCAGTCGTAGCGACACCTCCTACGAGCAGTACTTC
d_call: TRBD1; clone_size: -; j_call: TRBJ1-6; v_call: TRBV19; cdr3_aa: CASSVTGVGSPLHF; cdr3_nt: TGTGCCAGTAGTGTGACAGGGGTGGGTTCACCCCTCCACTTT
d_call: -; clone_size: -; j_call: TRBJ2-7; v_call: TRBV10-3; cdr3_aa: CAIRPQDRNYEQYF; cdr3_nt: TGTGCCATCAGGCCCCAAGACAGGAACTACGAGCAGTACTTC
d_call: TRBD1; clone_size: -; j_call: TRBJ1-2; v_call: TRBV6-6; cdr3_aa: CASRPGTEYGYTF; cdr3_nt: TGTGCCAGCAGACCCGGGACAGAGTATGGCTACACCTTC
d_call: -; clone_size: -; j_call: TRBJ1-1; v_call: TRBV4-3; cdr3_aa: CASSSTGRVGTEAFF; cdr3_nt: TGCGCCAGCAGCTCAACTGGCAGGGTGGGCACTGAAGCTTTCTTT
d_call: TRBD2; clone_size: few; j_call: TRBJ2-5; v_call: TRBV9; cdr3_aa: CASSVGLAGGEETQYF; cdr3_nt: TGTGCCAGCAGCGTAGGACTAGCGGGAGGAGAAGAGACCCAGTACTTC
d_call: -; clone_size: -; j_call: TRBJ1-5; v_call: TRBV21-1; cdr3_aa: CAIPLGGSNQPQHF; cdr3_nt: TGTGCCATACCTCTCGGGGGTAGCAATCAGCCCCAGCATTTT
d_call: -; clone_size: -; j_call: TRBJ2-1; v_call: TRBV5-1; cdr3_aa: CASSRGDSYNEQFF; cdr3_nt: TGCGCCAGCAGTCGGGGAGACTCCTACAATGAGCAGTTCTTC
d_call: -; clone_size: -; j_call: TRBJ2-2; v_call: TRBV4-3; cdr3_aa: CASSQVPGDLSGELFF; cdr3_nt: TGCGCCAGCAGCCAAGTACCGGGAGATCTCTCTGGGGAGCTGTTTTTT
d_call: -; clone_size: -; j_call: TRBJ2-7; v_call: TRBV27; cdr3_aa: CASSKLENPYEQYF; cdr3_nt: TGTGCCAGCAGCAAACTCGAAAATCCCTACGAGCAGTACTTC
d_call: -; clone_size: -; j_call: TRBJ1-1; v_call: TRBV7-2; cdr3_aa: CASSRGGSTEAFF; cdr3_nt: TGTGCCAGCAGCAGAGGAGGGTCCACTGAAGCTTTCTTT
d_call: -; clone_size: -; j_call: TRBJ2-7; v_call: TRBV6-1; cdr3_aa: CASSVISNYEQYF; cdr3_nt: TGTGCCAGCTCGGTAATTTCGAACTACGAGCAGTACTTC
d_call: TRBD1; clone_size: -; j_call: TRBJ2-7; v_call: TRBV28; cdr3_aa: CASSQRQGSYEQYF; cdr3_nt: TGTGCCAGCAGTCAAAGACAGGGGTCCTACGAGCAGTACTTC
d_call: -; clone_size: -; j_call: TRBJ2-7; v_call: TRBV7-9; cdr3_aa: CASSLDISYEQYF; cdr3_nt: TGTGCCAGCAGCTTAGACATCTCCTACGAGCAGTACTTC
d_call: TRBD1; clone_size: -; j_call: TRBJ2-5; v_call: TRBV6-4; cdr3_aa: CASSPTGGQETQYF; cdr3_nt: TGTGCCAGCTCACCCACAGGGGGCCAAGAGACCCAGTACTTC
d_call: -; clone_size: -; j_call: TRBJ1-5; v_call: TRBV6-1; cdr3_aa: CASLRTEDQPQHF; cdr3_nt: TGTGCCAGCTTGAGGACAGAAGATCAGCCCCAGCATTTT
d_call: TRBD1; clone_size: once; j_call: TRBJ2-1; v_call: TRBV9; cdr3_aa: CASSERGQVLSSEQFF; cdr3_nt: TGTGCCAGCAGCGAGAGGGGACAGGTCCTTTCCAGTGAGCAGTTCTTC
d_call: TRBD1; clone_size: -; j_call: TRBJ2-7; v_call: TRBV7-9; cdr3_aa: CASSLGPGQNYEQYF; cdr3_nt: TGTGCCAGCAGCTTAGGACCGGGACAGAACTACGAGCAGTACTTC
d_call: TRBD2; clone_size: -; j_call: TRBJ2-7; v_call: TRBV30; cdr3_aa: CAWEWGGGYEQYF; cdr3_nt: TGTGCCTGGGAGTGGGGGGGTGGCTACGAGCAGTACTTC
d_call: TRBD2; clone_size: -; j_call: TRBJ2-7; v_call: TRBV7-3; cdr3_aa: CASSLAPRASGTLYEQYF; cdr3_nt: TGTGCCAGCAGCTTAGCCCCTCGGGCTAGCGGCACCCTCTACGAGCAGTACTTC
d_call: -; clone_size: -; j_call: TRBJ2-7; v_call: TRBV12-2; cdr3_aa: CASRFHPAEASYEQYF; cdr3_nt: TGTGCAAGTCGCTTTCACCCAGCCGAGGCCTCCTACGAGCAGTACTTC
d_call: -; clone_size: -; j_call: TRBJ2-1; v_call: TRBV11-2; cdr3_aa: CASSLGSNEQFF; cdr3_nt: TGTGCCAGCAGCTTAGGGAGCAATGAGCAGTTCTTC
d_call: TRBD1; clone_size: -; j_call: TRBJ2-7; v_call: TRBV9; cdr3_aa: CASSDSDRAVDEQYF; cdr3_nt: TGTGCCAGCAGCGATAGTGACAGGGCGGTGGACGAGCAGTACTTC
d_call: TRBD2; clone_size: once; j_call: TRBJ2-3; v_call: TRBV7-2; cdr3_aa: CASSRYSSGGAVGTDTQYF; cdr3_nt: TGTGCCAGCAGCCGCTACTCTAGCGGGGGGGCCGTGGGCACAGATACGCAGTATTTT
d_call: TRBD1; clone_size: -; j_call: TRBJ1-1; v_call: TRBV6-5; cdr3_aa: CASSYRQGKSKAFF; cdr3_nt: TGTGCCAGCAGTTATCGACAGGGAAAAAGCAAAGCTTTCTTT
d_call: -; clone_size: few; j_call: TRBJ1-4; v_call: TRBV27; cdr3_aa: CASRSLLDEKLFF; cdr3_nt: TGTGCCAGCAGATCACTACTCGATGAAAAACTGTTTTTT